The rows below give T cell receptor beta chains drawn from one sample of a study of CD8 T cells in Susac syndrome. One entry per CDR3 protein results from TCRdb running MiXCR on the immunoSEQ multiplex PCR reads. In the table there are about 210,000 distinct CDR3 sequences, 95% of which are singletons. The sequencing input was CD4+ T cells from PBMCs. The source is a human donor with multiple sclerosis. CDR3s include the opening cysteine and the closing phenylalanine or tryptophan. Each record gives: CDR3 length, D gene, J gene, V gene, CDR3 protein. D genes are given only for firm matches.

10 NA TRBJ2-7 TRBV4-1 CASRVYEQYF
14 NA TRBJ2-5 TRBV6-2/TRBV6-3 CASSYSRWQETQYF
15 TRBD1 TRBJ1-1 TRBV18 CASSPRTGADTEAFF
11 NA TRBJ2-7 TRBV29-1 CSVETGYEQYF
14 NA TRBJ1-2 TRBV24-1 CATSDLEQGFCYTF
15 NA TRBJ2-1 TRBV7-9 CASSLAGNAYNEQFF
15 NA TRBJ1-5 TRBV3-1 CASSQSGKGNQPQHF
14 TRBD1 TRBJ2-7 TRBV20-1 CSARVGQGSYEQYF
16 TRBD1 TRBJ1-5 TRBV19 CASKDRALTSNQPQHF
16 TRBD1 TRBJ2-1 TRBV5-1 CASSQTGDFLYNEQFF
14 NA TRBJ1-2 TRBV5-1 CASSLAGPNYGYTF
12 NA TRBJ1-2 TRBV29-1 CSVETPNYGYTF
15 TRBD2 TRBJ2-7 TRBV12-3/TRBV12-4 CASSVISGKQAEQYF
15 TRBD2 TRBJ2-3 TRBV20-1 CSARRGGTSTDTQYF
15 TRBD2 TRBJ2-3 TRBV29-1 CSLVVAGGRIDTQYF
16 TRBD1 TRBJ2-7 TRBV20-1 CSANPAGGSSSYEQYF
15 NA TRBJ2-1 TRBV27 CASSLWAGPYNEQFF
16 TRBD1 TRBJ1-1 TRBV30 CAWSVPRGLRNTEAFF
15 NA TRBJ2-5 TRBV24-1 CATSDPRAPEETQYF
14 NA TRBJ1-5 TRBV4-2 CASSQDNSNQPQHF
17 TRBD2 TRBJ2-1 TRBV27 CASSLSSLAGRYNEQFF
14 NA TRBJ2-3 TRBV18 CASSPASNTDTQYF
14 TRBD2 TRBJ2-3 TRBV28 CASSVAGTTDTQYF
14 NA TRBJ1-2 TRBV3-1 CASSSKTDSYGYTF
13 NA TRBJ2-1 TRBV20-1 CSARSSSLDEQFF
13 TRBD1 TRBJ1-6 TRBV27 CATRQGTHSPLHF
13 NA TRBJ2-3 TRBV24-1 CATSGPRADTQYF
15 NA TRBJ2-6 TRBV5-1 CASSFGKTGANVLTF
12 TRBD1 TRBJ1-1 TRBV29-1 CSVGTGYTEAFF
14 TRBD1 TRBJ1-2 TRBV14 CASSRDRGDYGYTF
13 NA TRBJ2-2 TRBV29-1 CSADRQGHGELFF
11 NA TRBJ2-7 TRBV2 CASSGPYEQYF
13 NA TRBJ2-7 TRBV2 CASPGVSSYEQYF
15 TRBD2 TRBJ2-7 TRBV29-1 CSVEKLAGAGGEQYF
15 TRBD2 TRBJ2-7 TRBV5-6 CASSLGPSGNYEQYF
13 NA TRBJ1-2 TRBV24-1 CATSGRDYYGYTF
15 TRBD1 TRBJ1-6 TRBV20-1 CSAPTRTGIASPLHF
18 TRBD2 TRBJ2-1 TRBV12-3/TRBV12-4 CASILQTSGRPHYNEQFF
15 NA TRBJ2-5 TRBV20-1 CSAREPGPYQETQYF
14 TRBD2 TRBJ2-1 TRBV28 CASSERLANNEQFF
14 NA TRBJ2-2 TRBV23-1 CAQQGRSNTGELFF
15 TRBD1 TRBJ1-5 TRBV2 CASRFFRGNNQPQHF
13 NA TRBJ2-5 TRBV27 CASRPGGVETQYF
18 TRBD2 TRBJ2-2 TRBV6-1 CASTKTPLAGGNTGELFF
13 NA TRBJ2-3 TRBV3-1 CASSQAGTDTQYF
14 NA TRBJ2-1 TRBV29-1 CSVEGGVDYNEQFF
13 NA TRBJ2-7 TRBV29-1 CSVEVGLSGEQYF
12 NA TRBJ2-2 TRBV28 CADGGYTGELFF
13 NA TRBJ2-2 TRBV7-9 CASSLLNTGELFF
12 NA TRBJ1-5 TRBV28 CASSLNNQPQHF
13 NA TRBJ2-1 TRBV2 CASRDTTYNEQFF